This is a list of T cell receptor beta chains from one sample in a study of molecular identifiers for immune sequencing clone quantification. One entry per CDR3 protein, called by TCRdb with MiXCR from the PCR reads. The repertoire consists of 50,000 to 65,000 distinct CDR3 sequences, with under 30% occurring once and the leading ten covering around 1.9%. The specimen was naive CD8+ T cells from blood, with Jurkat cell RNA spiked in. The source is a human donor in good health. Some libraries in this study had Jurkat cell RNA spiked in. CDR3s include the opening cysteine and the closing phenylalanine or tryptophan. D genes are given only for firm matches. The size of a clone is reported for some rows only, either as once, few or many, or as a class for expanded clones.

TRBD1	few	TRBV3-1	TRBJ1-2	CASSQGTGGADYGYTF	TGTGCCAGCAGCCAAGGGACAGGGGGCGCAGACTATGGCTACACCTTC
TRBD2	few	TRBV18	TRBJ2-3	CASSQDPGTSGIVTDTQYF	TGTGCCAGCTCACAAGACCCCGGGACTAGCGGGATAGTGACAGATACGCAGTATTTT
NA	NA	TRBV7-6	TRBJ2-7	CASSLSGASEQYF	TGTGCCAGCAGCCTCTCGGGGGCGTCCGAGCAGTACTTC
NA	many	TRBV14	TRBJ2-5	CASSPPGWGAKETQYF	TGTGCCAGCAGCCCCCCAGGGTGGGGGGCCAAAGAGACCCAGTACTTC
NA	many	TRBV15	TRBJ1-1	CATLGVGEAFF	TGTGCCACCCTCGGGGTTGGTGAAGCTTTCTTT
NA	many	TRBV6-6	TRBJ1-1	CASNYNWDFMNTEAFF	TGTGCCAGCAACTATAATTGGGATTTCATGAACACTGAAGCTTTCTTT
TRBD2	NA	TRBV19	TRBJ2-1	CASSIASGGSPYNEQFF	TGTGCCAGTAGTATAGCTAGCGGGGGAAGCCCCTACAATGAGCAGTTCTTC
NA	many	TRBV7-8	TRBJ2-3	CASTPLGGGTDTQYF	TGTGCCAGCACCCCTTTAGGGGGGGGCACAGATACGCAGTATTTT
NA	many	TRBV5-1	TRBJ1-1	CASSLAAGVNTEAFF	TGCGCCAGCAGCTTGGCTGCAGGGGTTAACACTGAAGCTTTCTTT
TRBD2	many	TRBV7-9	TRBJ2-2	CASSTRGLAGPGELFF	TGTGCCAGCAGCACACGGGGACTAGCGGGGCCCGGGGAGCTGTTTTTT
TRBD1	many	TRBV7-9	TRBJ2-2	CASSGIQGAIYTGELFF	TGTGCCAGCAGCGGTATACAGGGGGCTATCTACACCGGGGAGCTGTTTTTT
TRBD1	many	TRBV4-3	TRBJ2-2	CASSQDRQGANPNTGELFF	TGCGCCAGCAGCCAAGATAGACAGGGGGCAAATCCGAACACCGGGGAGCTGTTTTTT
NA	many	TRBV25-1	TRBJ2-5	CASSAMDSPQETQYF	TGTGCCAGCAGCGCTATGGACAGCCCACAAGAGACCCAGTACTTC
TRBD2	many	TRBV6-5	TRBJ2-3	CASSDIAGGAQDTQYF	TGTGCCAGCAGCGACATAGCGGGAGGGGCGCAAGATACGCAGTATTTT
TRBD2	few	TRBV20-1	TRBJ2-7	CSARDGAGRTYEQYF	TGCAGTGCTAGAGATGGAGCGGGGAGAACCTACGAGCAGTACTTC
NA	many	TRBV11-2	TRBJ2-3	CASSGEYGQLIDTQYF	TGTGCCAGCAGCGGGGAATATGGACAGTTGATAGATACGCAGTATTTT
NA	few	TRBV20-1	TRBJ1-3	CSARGYGFLTPSSGNTIYF	TGCAGTGCTAGAGGGTACGGTTTCCTAACCCCGAGCTCTGGAAACACCATATATTTT
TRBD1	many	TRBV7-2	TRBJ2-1	CASSLVAGTGGYNEQFF	TGTGCCAGCAGCTTAGTGGCCGGGACAGGGGGCTACAATGAGCAGTTCTTC
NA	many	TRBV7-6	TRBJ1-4	CASSQKAQDNEKLFF	TGTGCCAGCAGCCAAAAGGCACAGGATAATGAAAAACTGTTTTTT
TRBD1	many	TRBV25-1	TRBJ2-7	CASSEFGDRFSYEQYF	TGTGCCAGCAGTGAATTCGGGGACAGATTCTCCTACGAGCAGTACTTC
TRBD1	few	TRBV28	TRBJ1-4	CASRKDDRGTNEKLFF	TGTGCCAGCAGAAAAGACGACAGGGGAACTAATGAAAAACTGTTTTTT
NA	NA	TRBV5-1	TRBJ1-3	CASSFEGASGNTIYF	TGCGCCAGCAGCTTCGAAGGGGCCTCTGGAAACACCATATATTTT
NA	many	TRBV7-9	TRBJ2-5	CASSLVSPRGLQETQYF	TGTGCCAGCAGCTTGGTCAGCCCGAGAGGCCTCCAAGAGACCCAGTACTTC
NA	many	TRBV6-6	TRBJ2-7	CASSYSRTVYEQYF	TGTGCCAGCAGTTACTCGAGGACAGTCTACGAGCAGTACTTC